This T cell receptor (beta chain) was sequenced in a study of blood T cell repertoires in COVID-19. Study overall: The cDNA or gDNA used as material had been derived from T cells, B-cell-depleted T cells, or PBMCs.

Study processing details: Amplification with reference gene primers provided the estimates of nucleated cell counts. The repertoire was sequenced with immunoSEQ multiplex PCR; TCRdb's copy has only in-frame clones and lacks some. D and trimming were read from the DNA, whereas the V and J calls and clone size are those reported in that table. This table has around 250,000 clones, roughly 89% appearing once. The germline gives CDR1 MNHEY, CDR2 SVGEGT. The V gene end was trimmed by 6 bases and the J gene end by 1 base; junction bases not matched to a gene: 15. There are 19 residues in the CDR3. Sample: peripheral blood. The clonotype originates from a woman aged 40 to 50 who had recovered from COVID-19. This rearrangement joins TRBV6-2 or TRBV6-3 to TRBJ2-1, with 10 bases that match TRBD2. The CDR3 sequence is CASSRPGLAPDRSYNEQFF. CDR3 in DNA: TGTGCCAGCAGCCGACCGGGACTAGCGCCCGATAGGTCCTACAATGAGCAGTTCTTC.